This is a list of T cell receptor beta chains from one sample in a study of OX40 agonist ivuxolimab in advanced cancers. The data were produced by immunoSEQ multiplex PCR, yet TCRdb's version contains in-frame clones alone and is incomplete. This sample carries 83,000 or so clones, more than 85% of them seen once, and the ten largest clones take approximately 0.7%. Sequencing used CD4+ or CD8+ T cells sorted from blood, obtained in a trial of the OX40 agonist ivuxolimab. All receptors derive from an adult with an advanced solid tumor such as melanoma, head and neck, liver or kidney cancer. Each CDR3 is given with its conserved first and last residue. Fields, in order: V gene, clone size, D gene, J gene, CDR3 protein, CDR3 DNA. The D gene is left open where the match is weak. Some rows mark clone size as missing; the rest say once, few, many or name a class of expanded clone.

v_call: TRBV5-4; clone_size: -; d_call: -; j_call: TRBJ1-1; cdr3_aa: CASSVNRNVDTEAFF; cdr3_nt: TGTGCCAGCAGCGTAAACAGGAATGTCGACACTGAAGCTTTCTTT
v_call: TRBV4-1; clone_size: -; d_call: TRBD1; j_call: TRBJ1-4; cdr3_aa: CASSQGQGAREKLFF; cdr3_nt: TGCGCCAGCAGCCAAGGACAGGGGGCTAGGGAAAAACTGTTTTTT
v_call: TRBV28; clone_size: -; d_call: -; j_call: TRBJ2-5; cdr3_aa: CASSLGQGETQYF; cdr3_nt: TGTGCCAGCAGTTTGGGGCAGGGGGAGACCCAGTACTTC
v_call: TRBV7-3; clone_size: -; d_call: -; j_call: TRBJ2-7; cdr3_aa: CASSDQPQGEQYF; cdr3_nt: TGTGCCAGCAGCGACCAGCCCCAGGGCGAGCAGTACTTC
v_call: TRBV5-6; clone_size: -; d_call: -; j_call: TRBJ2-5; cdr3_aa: CASSLTASTGPQETQYF; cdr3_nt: TGTGCCAGCAGCTTGACCGCATCGACAGGACCCCAAGAGACCCAGTACTTC
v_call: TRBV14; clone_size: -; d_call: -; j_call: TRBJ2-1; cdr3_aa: CASSSGKGGLSSYNEQFF; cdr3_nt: TGTGCCAGCAGCTCCGGCAAAGGAGGTTTAAGCTCCTACAATGAGCAGTTCTTC
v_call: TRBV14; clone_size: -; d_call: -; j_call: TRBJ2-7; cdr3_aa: CASSLWDNLYEQYF; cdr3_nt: TGTGCCAGCAGCCTATGGGACAACCTCTACGAGCAGTACTTC
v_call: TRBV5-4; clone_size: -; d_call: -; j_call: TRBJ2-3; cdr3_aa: CASRLRAGTDTQYF; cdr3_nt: TGTGCCAGCAGGTTACGGGCGGGAACAGATACGCAGTATTTT
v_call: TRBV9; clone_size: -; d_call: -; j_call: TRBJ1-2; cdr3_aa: CASSVERYGYTF; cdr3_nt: TGTGCCAGCAGCGTAGAACGATATGGCTACACCTTC
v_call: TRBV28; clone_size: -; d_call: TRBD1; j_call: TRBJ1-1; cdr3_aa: CASSLRQGFEAFF; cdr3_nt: TGTGCCAGCAGCCTCAGACAGGGATTCGAAGCTTTCTTT
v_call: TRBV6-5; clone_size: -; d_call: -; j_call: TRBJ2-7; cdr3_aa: CASSRSGEQYF; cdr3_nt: TGTGCCAGCAGTAGATCAGGGGAGCAGTACTTC
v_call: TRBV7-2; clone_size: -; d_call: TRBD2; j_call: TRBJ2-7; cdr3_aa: CASSPPSSGSYEQYF; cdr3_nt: TGTGCCAGCAGCCCCCCGAGTAGCGGGAGTTACGAGCAGTACTTC
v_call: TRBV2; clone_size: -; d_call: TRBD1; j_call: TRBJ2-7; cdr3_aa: CASLRDSSYEQYF; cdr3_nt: TGTGCCAGCCTCCGGGACAGTTCCTACGAGCAGTACTTC
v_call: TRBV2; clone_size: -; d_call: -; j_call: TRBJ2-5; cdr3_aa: CASSLGRNQETQYF; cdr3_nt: TGTGCCAGCTCCCTCGGACGTAACCAAGAGACCCAGTACTTC
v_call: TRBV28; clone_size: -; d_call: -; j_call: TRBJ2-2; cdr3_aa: CASSPPHVAGELFF; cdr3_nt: TGTGCCAGCAGTCCCCCCCACGTTGCCGGGGAGCTGTTTTTT
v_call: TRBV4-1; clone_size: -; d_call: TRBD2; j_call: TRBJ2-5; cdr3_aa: CASSHTGLAKETQYF; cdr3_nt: TGCGCCAGCAGCCACACGGGACTAGCAAAAGAGACCCAGTACTTC
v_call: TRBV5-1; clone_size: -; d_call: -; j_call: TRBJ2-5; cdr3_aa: CASSLNSQETQYF; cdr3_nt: TGCGCCAGCAGCTTGAATTCCCAAGAGACCCAGTACTTC
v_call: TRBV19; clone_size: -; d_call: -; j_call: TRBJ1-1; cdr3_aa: CASSRDSEAFF; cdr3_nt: TGTGCCAGTAGTCGCGACAGCGAAGCTTTCTTT
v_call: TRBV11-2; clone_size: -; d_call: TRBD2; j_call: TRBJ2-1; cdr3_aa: CASSQAGEQFF; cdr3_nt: TGTGCCAGCAGCCAAGCGGGAGAGCAGTTCTTC
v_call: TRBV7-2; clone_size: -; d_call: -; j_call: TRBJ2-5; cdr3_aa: CASSAAGGAETQYF; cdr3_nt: TGTGCCAGCAGCGCCGCGGGTGGTGCAGAGACCCAGTACTTC
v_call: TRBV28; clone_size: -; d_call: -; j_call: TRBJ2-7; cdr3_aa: CASSLSVKLGQYF; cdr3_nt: TGTGCCAGCAGTTTATCGGTGAAGCTCGGGCAGTACTTC
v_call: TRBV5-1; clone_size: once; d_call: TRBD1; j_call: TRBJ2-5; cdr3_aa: CASSQQTGPYQETQYF; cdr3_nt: TGCGCCAGCAGCCAACAGACAGGGCCGTACCAAGAGACCCAGTACTTC
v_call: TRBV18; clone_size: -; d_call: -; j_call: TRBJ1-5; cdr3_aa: CASSGRAGNQPQHF; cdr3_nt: TGTGCCAGCTCCGGACGGGCGGGCAATCAGCCCCAGCATTTT
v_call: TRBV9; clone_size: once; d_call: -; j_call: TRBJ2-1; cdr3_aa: CASTPGTYSYNEQFF; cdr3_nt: TGTGCCAGCACCCCCGGGACATACTCCTACAATGAGCAGTTCTTC
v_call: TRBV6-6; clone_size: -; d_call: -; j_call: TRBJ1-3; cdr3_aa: CASSYRAGNTIYF; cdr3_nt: TGTGCCAGCAGTTACAGGGCTGGAAACACCATATATTTT
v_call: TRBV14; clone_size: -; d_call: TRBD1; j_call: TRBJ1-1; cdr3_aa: CASSPYRDRGSNTEAFF; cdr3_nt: TGTGCCAGCAGCCCGTACCGGGACAGGGGTAGTAACACTGAAGCTTTCTTT
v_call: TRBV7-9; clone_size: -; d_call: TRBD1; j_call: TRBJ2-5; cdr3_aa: CASSFTGDRNQYF; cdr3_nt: TGTGCCAGCAGCTTCACAGGGGACAGGAACCAGTACTTC
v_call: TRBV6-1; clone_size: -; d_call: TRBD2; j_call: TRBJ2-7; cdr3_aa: CASRAGGSKYEQYF; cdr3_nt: TGTGCCAGCAGAGCCGGCGGGAGTAAGTACGAGCAGTACTTC
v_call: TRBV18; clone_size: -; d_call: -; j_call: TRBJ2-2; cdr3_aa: CASSPRGSTNTGELFF; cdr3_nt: TGTGCCAGCTCACCTCGGGGGAGTACGAACACCGGGGAGCTGTTTTTT
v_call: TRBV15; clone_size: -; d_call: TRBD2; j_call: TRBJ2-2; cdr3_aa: CATSRARLAQNTGELFF; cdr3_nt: TGTGCCACCAGCAGGGCCCGACTAGCACAGAACACCGGGGAGCTGTTTTTT
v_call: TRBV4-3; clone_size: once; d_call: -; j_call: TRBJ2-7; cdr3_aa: CASSQDMGPYEQYF; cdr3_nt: TGCGCCAGCAGCCAAGACATGGGGCCCTACGAGCAGTACTTC
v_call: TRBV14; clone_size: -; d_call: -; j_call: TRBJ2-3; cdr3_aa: CASSPRMEGYSTDTQYF; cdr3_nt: TGTGCCAGCAGCCCGCGGATGGAGGGTTATAGCACAGATACGCAGTATTTT
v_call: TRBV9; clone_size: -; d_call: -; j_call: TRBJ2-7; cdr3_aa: CASSVDSVGEQYF; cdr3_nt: TGTGCCAGCAGCGTAGACTCTGTGGGGGAGCAGTACTTC
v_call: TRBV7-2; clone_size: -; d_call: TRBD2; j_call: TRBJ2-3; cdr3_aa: CASSSPPGTSGDTQYF; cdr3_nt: TGTGCCAGCAGCTCTCCCCCCGGGACTAGCGGGGATACGCAGTATTTT
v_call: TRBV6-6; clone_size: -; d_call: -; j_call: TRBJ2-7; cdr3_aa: CASSFILVRDEQYF; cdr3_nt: TGTGCCAGCAGTTTCATCCTAGTTAGGGACGAGCAGTACTTC
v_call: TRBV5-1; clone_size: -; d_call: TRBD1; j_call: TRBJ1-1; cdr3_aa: CASSTRTGGTNTEAFF; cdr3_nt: TGCGCCAGCAGCACCCGGACAGGGGGTACGAACACTGAAGCTTTCTTT
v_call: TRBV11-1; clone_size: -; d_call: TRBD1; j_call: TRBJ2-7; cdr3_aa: CASSPRDRRSGQYF; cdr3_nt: TGTGCCAGCAGCCCCAGGGACAGAAGGTCTGGGCAGTACTTC